The subject of this entry is one TCR beta chain. Its antigen is undetermined. Germline V lookup: CDR1 DFQATT, CDR2 SNEGSKA (reference sequence). This CDR3 has 12 residues. V shed 6 bases, J shed 2 bases, and the junction held 4 bases outside the gene matches. This sample was included in a study of T cell repertoires in cytomegalovirus infection. Study overall: Evidence of both CMV infection and a matching HLA type came from public TCR beta signatures. Findings and limits, study-wide: Individuals carrying CMV plus the relevant HLA were identified by cumulative frequency of public TCR beta families.

TCRdb passed the reads through MiXCR, listing each CDR3 protein once. The sample yields about 310,000 distinct CDR3 sequences, 15% to 20% seen once. Material for sequencing was PBMCs. The rearrangement joins TRBV20-1 to TRBJ2-7; 7 bases map to TRBD1. This TCR was recovered from a human donor in good health (CMV status not recorded). Some clones in this sample may be carry-over from other donors' samples. The CDR3 DNA sequence: TGCAGTGCCGATGGACAGGCCTACGAGCAGTACTTC. Its protein is CSADGQAYEQYF.